This T cell receptor (beta chain) was captured by sequencing in a study of post-analysis software for immune sequencing data. This CDR3 is built from 15 residues. Germline lookup yields CDR1 DFQATT and CDR2 SNEGSKA (reference sequence). As for this clonotype: What it recognizes is unknown.

The study's findings and limits: Five or six TRBV segments, including TRBV5-6, TRBV5-1 and TRBV20-1, were more frequent in patients than controls.

Prepared libraries of TCR beta cDNA carried unique molecular identifiers. TCRdb re-derived calls from the PCR reads in MiXCR, one entry per CDR3 protein. The data show some 800,000 distinct CDR3 sequences, approximately 44% seen once. Sequencing input: blood. This clonotype originated in a girl aged 10 to 17 with multiple sclerosis. The V gene is TRBV20-1, the J gene TRBJ2-4, with 12 bases lining up with TRBD2. The J call may be mistaken, given a closer DNA end match to TRBJ2-7. CDR3 in DNA: TGCAGTGCTAGGCCGACTAGCGGGAGACGAAGCGAGCAGTACTTC. Translated, it gives CSARPTSGRRSEQYF.